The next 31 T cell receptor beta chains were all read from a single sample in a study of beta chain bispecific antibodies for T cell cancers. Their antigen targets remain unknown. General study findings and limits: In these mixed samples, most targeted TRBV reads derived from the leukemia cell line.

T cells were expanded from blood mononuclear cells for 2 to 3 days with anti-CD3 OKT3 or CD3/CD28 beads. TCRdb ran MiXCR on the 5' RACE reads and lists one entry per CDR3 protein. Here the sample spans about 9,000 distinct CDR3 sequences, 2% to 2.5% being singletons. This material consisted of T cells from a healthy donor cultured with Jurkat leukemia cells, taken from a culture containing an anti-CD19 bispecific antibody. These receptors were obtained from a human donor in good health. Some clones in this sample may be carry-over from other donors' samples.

Written as DNA, the CDR3 is TGTGCCTGGAGTACGGGACAGGGAGGAACTGAAGCTTTCTTT. Translated: CAWSTGQGGTEAFF. The chain couples TRBV30 to TRBJ1-1, with 9 bases lining up with TRBD1. This CDR3 has 14 amino acids. Germline V gene sequence: CDR1 GTSNPN, CDR2 SVGIG (reference sequence). Trimming took 2 bases from V and 5 from J; bases not matched to a gene: 6.

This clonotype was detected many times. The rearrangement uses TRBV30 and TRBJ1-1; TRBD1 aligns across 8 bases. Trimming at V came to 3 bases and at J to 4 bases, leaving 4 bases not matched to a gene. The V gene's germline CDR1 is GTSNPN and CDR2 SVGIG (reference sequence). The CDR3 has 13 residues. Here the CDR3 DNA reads TGTGCCTGGAGGGAGACAGGGGTCACTGAAGCTTTCTTT. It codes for CAWRETGVTEAFF.

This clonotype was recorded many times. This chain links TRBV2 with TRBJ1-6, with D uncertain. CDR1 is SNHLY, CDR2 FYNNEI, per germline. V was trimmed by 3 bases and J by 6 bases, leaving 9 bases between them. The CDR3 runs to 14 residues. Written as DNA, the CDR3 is TGTGCCAGCAGTGATGTTGGAGTTAATTCACCCCTCCACTTT. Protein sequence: CASSDVGVNSPLHF.

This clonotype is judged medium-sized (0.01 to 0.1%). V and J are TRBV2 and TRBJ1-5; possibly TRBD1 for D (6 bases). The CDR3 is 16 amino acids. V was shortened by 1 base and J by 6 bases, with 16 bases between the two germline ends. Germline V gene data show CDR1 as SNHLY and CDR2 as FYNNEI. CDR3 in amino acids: CASSEGTVRSTQPQHF. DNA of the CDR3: TGTGCCAGCAGTGAAGGGACAGTAAGGTCCACTCAGCCCCAGCATTTT.

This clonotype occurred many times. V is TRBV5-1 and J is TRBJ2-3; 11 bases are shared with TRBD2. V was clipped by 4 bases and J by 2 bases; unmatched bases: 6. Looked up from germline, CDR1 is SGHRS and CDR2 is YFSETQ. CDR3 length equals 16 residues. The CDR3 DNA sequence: TGCGCCAGCAGCGAAGGGACTAGCGGTACCACAGATACGCAGTATTTT. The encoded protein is CASSEGTSGTTDTQYF.

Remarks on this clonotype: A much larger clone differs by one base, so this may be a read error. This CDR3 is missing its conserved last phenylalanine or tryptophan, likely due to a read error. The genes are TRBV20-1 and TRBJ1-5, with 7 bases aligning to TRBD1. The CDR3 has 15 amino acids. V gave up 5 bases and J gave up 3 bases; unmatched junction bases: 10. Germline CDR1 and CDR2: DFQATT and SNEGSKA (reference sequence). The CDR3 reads CSAHPTGESNQPQHV. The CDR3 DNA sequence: TGCAGTGCTCATCCTACAGGGGAATCCAATCAGCCCCAGCATGTT.

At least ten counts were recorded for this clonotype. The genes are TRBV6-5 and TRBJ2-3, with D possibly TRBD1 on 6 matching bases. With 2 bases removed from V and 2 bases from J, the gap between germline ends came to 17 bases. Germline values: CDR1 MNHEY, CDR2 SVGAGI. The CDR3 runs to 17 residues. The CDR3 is CASSYGLFGGPTDTQYF. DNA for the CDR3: TGTGCCAGCAGTTACGGTCTTTTTGGGGGCCCCACAGATACGCAGTATTTT.

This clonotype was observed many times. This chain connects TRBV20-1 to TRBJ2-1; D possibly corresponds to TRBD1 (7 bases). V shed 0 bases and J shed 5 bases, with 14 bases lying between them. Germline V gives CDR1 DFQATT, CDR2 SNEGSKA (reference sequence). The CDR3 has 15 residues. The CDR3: CSARDPGGYDNEQFF. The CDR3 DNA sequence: TGCAGTGCTAGAGACCCAGGGGGGTACGACAATGAGCAGTTCTTC.

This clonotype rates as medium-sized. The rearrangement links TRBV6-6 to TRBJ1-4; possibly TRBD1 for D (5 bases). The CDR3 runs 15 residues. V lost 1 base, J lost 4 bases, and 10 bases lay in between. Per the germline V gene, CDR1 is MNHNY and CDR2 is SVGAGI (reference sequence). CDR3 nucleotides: TGTGCCAGCAGTTACTTTGGGGCATTTAATGAAAAACTGTTTTTT. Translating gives CASSYFGAFNEKLFF.

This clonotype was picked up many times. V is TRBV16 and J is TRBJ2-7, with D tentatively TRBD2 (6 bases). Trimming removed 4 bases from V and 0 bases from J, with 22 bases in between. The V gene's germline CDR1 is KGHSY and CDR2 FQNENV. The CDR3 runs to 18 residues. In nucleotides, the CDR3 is TGTGCCAGCAGCCCACCCCCGGGTACTAGCTGGAGCTCCTACGAGCAGTACTTC. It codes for CASSPPPGTSWSSYEQYF.

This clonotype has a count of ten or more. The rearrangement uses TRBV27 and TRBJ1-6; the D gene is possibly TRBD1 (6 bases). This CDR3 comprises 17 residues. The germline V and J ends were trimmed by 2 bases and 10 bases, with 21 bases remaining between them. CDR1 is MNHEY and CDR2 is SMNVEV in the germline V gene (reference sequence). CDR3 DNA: TGTGCCAGCAGTTTACGAGGGGGGGACTATCCGGGATCACCCCTCCACTTT. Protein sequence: CASSLRGGDYPGSPLHF.

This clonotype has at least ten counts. The CDR3 loop reads CASSFEGGLLEGGYTF. The DNA for the CDR3 is TGTGCCAGCAGTTTTGAGGGGGGCTTGCTAGAAGGGGGCTACACCTTC. The chain has TRBV12-3 or TRBV12-4 and TRBJ1-2, with D maybe TRBD1 (6 bases). CDR3 length equals 16 residues. V dropped 3 bases and J dropped 8 bases, with 22 bases sitting between them.

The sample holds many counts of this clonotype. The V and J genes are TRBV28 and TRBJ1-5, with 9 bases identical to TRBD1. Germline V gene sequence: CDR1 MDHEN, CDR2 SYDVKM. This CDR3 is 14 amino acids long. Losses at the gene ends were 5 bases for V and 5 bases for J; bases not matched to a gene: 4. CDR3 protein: CASSPTGGYQPQHF. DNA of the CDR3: TGTGCCAGCAGTCCGACAGGGGGGTATCAGCCCCAGCATTTT.

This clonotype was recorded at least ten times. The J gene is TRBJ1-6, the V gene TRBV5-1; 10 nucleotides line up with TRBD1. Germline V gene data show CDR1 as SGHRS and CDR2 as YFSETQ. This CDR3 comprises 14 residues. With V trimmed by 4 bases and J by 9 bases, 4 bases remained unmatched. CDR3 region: CASSRTGGFSPLHF. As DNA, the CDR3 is TGCGCCAGCAGCCGGACAGGGGGATTTTCACCCCTCCACTTT.

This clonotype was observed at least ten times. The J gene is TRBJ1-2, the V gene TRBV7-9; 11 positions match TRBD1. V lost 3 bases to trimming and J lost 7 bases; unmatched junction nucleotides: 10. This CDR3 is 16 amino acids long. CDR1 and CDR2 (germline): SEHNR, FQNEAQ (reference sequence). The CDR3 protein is CASSFPRGTGGCGYTF. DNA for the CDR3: TGTGCCAGCAGCTTCCCCAGAGGGACAGGGGGTTGTGGCTACACCTTC.

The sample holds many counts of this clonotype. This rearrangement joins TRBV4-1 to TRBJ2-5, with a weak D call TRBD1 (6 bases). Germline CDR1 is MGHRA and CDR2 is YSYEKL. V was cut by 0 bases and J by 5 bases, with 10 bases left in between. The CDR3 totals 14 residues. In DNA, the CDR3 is TGCGCCAGCAGCCAAGAAGGCCAGGGGGAGACCCAGTACTTC. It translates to CASSQEGQGETQYF.

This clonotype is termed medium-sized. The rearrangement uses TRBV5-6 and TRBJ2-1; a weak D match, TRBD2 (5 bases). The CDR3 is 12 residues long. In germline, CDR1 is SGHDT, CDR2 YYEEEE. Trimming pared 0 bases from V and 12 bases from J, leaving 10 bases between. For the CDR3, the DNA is TGTGCCAGCAGCTTGGCCTCGGGAAGGCAGTTCTTC. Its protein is CASSLASGRQFF.

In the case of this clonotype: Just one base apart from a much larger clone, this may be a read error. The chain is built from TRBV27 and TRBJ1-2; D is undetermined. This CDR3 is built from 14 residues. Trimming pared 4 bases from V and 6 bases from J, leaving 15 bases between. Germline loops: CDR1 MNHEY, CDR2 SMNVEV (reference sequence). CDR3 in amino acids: CASSSGRYLDGYTF. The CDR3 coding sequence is TGTGCCAGCAGTTCAGGCAGGTATCTAGATGGCTACACCTTC.

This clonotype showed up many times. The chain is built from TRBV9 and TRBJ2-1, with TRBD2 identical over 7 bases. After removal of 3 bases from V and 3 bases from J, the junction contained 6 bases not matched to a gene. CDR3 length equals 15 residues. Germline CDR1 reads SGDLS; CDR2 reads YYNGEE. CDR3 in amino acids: CASSASGGDYNEQFF. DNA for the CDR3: TGTGCCAGCAGCGCCTCGGGGGGAGACTACAATGAGCAGTTCTTC.

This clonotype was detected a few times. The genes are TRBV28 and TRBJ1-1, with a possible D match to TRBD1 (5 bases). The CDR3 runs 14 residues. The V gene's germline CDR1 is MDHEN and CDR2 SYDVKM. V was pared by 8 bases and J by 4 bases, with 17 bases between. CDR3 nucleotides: TGTGCCAGCGGCCTGGGGGGGGGGAGCACTGAAGCTTTCTTT. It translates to CASGLGGGSTEAFF.

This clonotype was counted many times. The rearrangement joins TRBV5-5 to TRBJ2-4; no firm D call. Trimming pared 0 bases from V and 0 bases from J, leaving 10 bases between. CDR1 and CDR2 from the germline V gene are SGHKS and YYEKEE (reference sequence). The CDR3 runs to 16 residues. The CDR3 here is CASSLGDLIAKNIQYF. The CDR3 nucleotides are TGTGCCAGCAGCTTGGGAGACCTGATAGCCAAAAACATTCAGTACTTC.

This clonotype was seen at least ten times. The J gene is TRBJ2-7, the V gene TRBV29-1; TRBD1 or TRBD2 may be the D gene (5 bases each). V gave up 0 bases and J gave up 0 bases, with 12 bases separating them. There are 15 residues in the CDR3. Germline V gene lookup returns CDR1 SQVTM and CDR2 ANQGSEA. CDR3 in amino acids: CSVEEERGLSYEQYF. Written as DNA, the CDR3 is TGCAGCGTTGAAGAGGAGAGGGGCCTCTCCTACGAGCAGTACTTC.

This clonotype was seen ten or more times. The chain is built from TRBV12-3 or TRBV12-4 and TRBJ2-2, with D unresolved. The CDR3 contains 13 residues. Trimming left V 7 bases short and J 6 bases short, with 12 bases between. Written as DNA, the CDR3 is TGTGCCAGCAACTTGCAGTCGTCCGGGGAGCTGTTTTTT. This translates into CASNLQSSGELFF.

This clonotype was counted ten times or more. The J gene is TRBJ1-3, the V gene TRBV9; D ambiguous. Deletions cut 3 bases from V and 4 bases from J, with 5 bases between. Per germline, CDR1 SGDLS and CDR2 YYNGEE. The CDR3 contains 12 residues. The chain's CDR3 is CASSGRGNTIYF. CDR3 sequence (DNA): TGTGCCAGCAGCGGAAGAGGAAACACCATATATTTT.

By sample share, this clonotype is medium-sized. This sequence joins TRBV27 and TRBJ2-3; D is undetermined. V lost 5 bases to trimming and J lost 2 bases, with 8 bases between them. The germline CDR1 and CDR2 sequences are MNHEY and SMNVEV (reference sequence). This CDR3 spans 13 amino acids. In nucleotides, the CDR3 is TGTGCCAGCAGTCACGGATCCACAGATACGCAGTATTTT. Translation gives CASSHGSTDTQYF.

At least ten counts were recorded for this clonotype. The CDR3 bases are TGCGCCAGCAGCCCGGGGGGGGAGCAGTACTTC. Protein sequence: CASSPGGEQYF. The chain links TRBV5-1 to TRBJ2-7; TRBD2 matches at 8 bases. Germline trimming cut 4 bases from V and 7 bases from J; bases unmatched to any gene: 1. Germline V lookup: CDR1 SGHRS, CDR2 YFSETQ. The CDR3 length is 11 residues.

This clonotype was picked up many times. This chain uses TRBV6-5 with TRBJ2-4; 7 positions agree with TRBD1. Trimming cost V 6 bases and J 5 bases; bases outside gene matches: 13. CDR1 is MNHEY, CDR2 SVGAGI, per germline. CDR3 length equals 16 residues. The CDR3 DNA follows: TGTGCCAGCAGCCTATTGGGCTGGGACAGAGAAAACATTCAGTACTTC. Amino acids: CASSLLGWDRENIQYF.

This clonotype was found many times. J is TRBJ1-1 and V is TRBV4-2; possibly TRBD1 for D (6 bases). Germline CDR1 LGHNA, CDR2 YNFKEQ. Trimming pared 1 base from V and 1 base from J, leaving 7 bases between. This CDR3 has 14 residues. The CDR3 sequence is CASSQVGGNTEAFF. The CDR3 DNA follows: TGTGCCAGCAGCCAAGTAGGGGGGAACACTGAAGCTTTCTTT.

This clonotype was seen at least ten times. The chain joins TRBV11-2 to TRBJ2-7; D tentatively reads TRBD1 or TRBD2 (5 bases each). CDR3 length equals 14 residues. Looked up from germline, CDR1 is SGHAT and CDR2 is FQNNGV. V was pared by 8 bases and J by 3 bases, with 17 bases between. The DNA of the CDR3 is TGTGCCAGCTCCATACCGGGACGCCTCTACGAGCAGTACTTC. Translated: CASSIPGRLYEQYF.

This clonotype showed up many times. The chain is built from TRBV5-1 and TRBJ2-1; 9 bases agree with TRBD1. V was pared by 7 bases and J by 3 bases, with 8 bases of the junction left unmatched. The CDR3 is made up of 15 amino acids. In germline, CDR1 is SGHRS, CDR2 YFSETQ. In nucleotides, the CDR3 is TGCGCCAGCGGTGGGGGGGACAGGGTCTACAATGAGCAGTTCTTC. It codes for CASGGGDRVYNEQFF.

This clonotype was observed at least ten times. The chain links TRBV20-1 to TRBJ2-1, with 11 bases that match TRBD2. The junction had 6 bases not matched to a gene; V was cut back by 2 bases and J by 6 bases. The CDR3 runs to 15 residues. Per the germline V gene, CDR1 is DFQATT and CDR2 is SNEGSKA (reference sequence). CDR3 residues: CSARPLAGGGNEQFF. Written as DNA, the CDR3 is TGCAGTGCTAGACCTCTAGCGGGGGGAGGCAATGAGCAGTTCTTC.